This T cell receptor beta chain appears in the sequencing data of a study of tissue T cells after allogeneic stem cell transplantation. On this clone itself: As yet, its antigen is unknown. All gene names here are mouse names. The CDR3 goes on 1 residue after the read ends, and that part is filled in from the germline J gene.

Time point described: mouse harvest day 14 after allogeneic transplant. Tail vein injection delivered 10^7 T-cell-depleted bone marrow cells and 10^6 splenic CD5+ T cells. This mouse GVHD model was MHC-mismatched B6 to BALB/c, profiled day 7 or 14. Measured with immunoSEQ multiplex PCR; TCRdb has only the in-frame clones, and not every one. The table has under 6,000 clones, almost 50% seen once. The germline CDR1 and CDR2 sequences are FNHDT and SITEND (reference sequence). V trimming: 4 bases; J trimming: 4 bases; junction bases outside the gene matches: 6. This CDR3 has 14 amino acids. Whole-study findings and limits: Few T cell clones were shared across patients, but motif clusters showed tissue-specific shared signatures. Which tissue TCRs were alloreactive or antigen-specific was not determined. Some clones might be persisting host cells.

The sequence was collected from a female BALB/c mouse given C57BL/6 T cells with graft-versus-host disease after an allogeneic hematopoietic cell transplant. The J gene is TRBJ2-7, the V gene TRBV19; the match to TRBD2 covers 9 bases. Material for sequencing was lymph node tissue. The part of the CDR3 DNA that was read is TGTGCCAGCAGTCACTGGGGGGCCACTTATGAACAGTAC. This gives the protein CASSHWGATYEQY. The CDR3 in its entirety is CASSHWGATYEQYF.